This T cell receptor beta chain was sequenced during a study of blood T cell repertoires in COVID-19. Overall study context: The origin of the acute and convalescent COVID-19 samples was the United States, Italy and Spain.

The V end was cut by 0 bases, the J end by 6 bases, with 9 bases between. The germline CDR1 and CDR2 sequences are SGHAT and FQNNGV. The length of the CDR3 is 13 residues. Authors' processing steps: Estimation of nucleated cell counts was performed using reference gene primer amplification. This table comes from immunoSEQ multiplex PCR, and its TCRdb copy is limited to in-frame clones, with some not included. V, J and clone size are those of that table, while D and trimming were read from the DNA. The sample includes about 270,000 clones, just under 90% seen only once; the top ten take over 3.5%. The chain uses TRBV11-2 and TRBJ2-7, with a tentative D call TRBD1 (5 bases). The material sequenced was PBMCs or T cells enriched from blood (not recorded which). The source of this sequence is a woman aged 25-40 years with acute COVID-19. CDR3 in DNA: TGTGCCAGCAGCTTAGAGGTTAGGGGCGAGCAGTACTTC. It specifies CASSLEVRGEQYF.